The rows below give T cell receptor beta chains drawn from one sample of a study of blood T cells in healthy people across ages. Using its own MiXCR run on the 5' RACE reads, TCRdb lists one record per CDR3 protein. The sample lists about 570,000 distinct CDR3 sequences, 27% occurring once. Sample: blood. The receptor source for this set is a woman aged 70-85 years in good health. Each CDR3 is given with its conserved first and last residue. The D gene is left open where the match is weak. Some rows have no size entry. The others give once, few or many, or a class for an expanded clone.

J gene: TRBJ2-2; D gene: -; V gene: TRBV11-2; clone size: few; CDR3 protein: CASSLVRDSGELFF; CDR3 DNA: TGTGCCAGCAGCTTAGTCCGGGACTCCGGGGAGCTGTTTTTT
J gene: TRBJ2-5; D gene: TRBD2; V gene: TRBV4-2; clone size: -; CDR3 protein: CASSYTYGTSGEETQYF; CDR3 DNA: TGTGCCAGCAGCTATACCTACGGGACTAGCGGTGAAGAGACCCAGTACTTC
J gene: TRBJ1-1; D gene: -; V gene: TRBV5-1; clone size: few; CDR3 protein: CASSLLNRDGAFF; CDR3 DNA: TGCGCCAGCAGCTTGCTTAATAGGGACGGAGCTTTCTTT
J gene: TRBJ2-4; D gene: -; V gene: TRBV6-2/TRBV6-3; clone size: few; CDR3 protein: CTSSTQAGLGNIQYF; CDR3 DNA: TGTACCAGCAGTACCCAGGCAGGGCTTGGGAACATTCAGTACTTC
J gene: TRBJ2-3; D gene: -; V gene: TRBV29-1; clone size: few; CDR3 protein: CSVELGGTDTQYF; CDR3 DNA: TGCAGCGTTGAGTTAGGAGGCACAGATACGCAGTATTTT
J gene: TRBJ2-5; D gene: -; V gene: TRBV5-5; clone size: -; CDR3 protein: CASSFSSETQYF; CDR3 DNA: TGTGCCAGCAGCTTCAGTTCAGAGACCCAGTACTTC
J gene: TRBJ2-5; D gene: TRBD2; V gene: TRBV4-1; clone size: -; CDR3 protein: CASSHSLAGAETQYF; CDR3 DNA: TGCGCCAGCAGCCACTCACTAGCGGGAGCAGAGACCCAGTACTTC
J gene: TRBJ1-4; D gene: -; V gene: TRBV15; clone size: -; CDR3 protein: CATSRVGNGEKLFF; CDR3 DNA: TGTGCCACCAGCAGAGTGGGGAATGGCGAAAAACTGTTTTTT
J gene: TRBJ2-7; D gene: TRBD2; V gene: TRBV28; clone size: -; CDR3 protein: CASRQRGQEQYF; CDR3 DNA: TGTGCCAGCAGGCAGCGGGGCCAAGAGCAGTACTTC
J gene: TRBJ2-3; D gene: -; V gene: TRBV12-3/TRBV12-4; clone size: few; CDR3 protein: CASSFFGTDTQYF; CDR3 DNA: TGTGCCAGCAGTTTTTTTGGCACAGATACGCAGTATTTT
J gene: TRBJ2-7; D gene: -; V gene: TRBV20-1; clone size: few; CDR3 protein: CSARDRGPGLLDEQYF; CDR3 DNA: TGCAGTGCTAGAGATCGGGGCCCCGGGTTATTGGACGAGCAGTACTTC
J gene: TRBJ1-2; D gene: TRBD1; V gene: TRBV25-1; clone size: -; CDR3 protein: CASSESRQGFYGYTF; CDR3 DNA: TGTGCCAGCAGTGAATCGAGACAGGGATTCTATGGTTACACCTTC
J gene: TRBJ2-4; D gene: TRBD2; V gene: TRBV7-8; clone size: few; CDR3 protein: CASSSPRGGTRATIQYF; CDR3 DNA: TGTGCCAGCAGCTCCCCTCGCGGGGGGACTAGGGCAACCATTCAGTACTTC
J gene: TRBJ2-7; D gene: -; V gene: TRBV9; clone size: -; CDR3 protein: CAGSVGYEQYF; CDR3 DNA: TGTGCCGGCAGCGTTGGTTACGAGCAGTACTTC
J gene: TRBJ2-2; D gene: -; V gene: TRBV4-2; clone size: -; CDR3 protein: CASSQMTGTANTGELFF; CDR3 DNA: TGTGCCAGCAGCCAGATGACCGGGACCGCGAACACCGGGGAGCTGTTTTTT
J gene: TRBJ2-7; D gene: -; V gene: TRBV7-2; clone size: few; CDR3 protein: CASSLAHGGVYEQYF; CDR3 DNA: TGTGCCAGCAGCTTAGCGCACGGCGGGGTCTACGAGCAGTACTTC
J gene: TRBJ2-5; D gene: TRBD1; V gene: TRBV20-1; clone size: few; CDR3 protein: CSARRAGGGTAETQYF; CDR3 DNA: TGCAGTGCTAGAAGGGCAGGGGGCGGGACTGCGGAGACCCAGTACTTC
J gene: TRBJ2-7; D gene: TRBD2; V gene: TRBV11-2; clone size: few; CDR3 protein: CASSSRPPSGTRSSSYEQYF; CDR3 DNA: TGTGCCAGCAGCTCCCGCCCGCCTAGCGGGACCCGCTCGAGCTCCTACGAGCAGTACTTC
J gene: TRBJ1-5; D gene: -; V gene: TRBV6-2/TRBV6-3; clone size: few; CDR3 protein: CASSYSSGSSQPQHF; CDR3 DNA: TGTGCCAGCAGTTACTCGTCTGGATCCAGTCAGCCCCAGCATTTT
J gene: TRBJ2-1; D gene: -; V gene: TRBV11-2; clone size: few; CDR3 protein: CASSFWGVYNEQFF; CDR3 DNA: TGTGCCAGCAGCTTCTGGGGGGTCTACAATGAGCAGTTCTTC
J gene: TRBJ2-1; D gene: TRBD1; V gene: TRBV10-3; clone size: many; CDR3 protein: CAISPLLGTGDEQFF; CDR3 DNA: TGTGCCATCAGTCCCCTTTTAGGGACAGGGGATGAGCAGTTCTTC
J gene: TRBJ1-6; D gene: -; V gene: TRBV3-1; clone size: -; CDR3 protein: CASSKGGRVNHF; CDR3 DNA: TGTGCCAGCAGCAAGGGGGGCAGGGTGAACCACTTT
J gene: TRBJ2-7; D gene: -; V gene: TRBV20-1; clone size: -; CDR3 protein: CSARDLTSSYEQYF; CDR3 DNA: TGCAGTGCTAGAGATCTCACATCCTCCTACGAGCAGTACTTC
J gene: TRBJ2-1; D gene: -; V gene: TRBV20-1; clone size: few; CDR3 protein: CSARDLVGAGNEQFF; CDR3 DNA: TGCAGTGCTAGAGATCTTGTGGGGGCCGGGAATGAGCAGTTCTTC
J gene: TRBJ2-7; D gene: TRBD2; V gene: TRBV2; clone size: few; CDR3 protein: CASSEMGGSYEQYF; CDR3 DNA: TGTGCCAGCAGTGAAATGGGAGGGAGCTACGAGCAGTACTTC
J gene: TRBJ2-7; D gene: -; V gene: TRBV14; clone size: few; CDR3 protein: CASSHIRDYYEQYF; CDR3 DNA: TGTGCCAGCAGCCACATCCGGGATTACTACGAGCAGTACTTC
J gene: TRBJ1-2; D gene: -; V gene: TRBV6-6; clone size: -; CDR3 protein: CASSYKEGHGYTF; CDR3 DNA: TGTGCCAGCAGTTACAAAGAAGGTCATGGCTACACCTTC
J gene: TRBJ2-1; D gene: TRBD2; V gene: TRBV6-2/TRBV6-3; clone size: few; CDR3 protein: CASNWGLAGGEEQFF; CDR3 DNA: TGTGCCAGCAACTGGGGACTAGCGGGGGGAGAGGAGCAGTTCTTC
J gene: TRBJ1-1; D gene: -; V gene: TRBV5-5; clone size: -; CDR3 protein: CASSPTAEGTREAFF; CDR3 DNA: TGTGCCAGCAGCCCGACGGCTGAGGGGACAAGGGAAGCTTTCTTT
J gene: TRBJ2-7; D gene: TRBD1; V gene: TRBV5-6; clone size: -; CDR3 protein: CASSFLGQGSYEQYF; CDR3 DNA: TGTGCCAGCAGCTTCTTAGGACAGGGCTCCTACGAGCAGTACTTC
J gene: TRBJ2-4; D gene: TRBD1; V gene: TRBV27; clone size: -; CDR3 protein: CASSLVGTGENIQYF; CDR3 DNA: TGTGCCAGCAGTTTAGTGGGGACAGGTGAAAACATTCAGTACTTC
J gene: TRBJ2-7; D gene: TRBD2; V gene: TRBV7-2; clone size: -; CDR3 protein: CASSLRGAGLAGGSSYEQYF; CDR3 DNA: TGTGCCAGCAGCTTAAGGGGTGCGGGACTAGCGGGGGGGAGCTCCTACGAGCAGTACTTC
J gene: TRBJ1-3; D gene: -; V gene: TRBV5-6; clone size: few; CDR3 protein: CASSSDPGLSGNTIYF; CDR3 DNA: TGTGCCAGCAGCTCGGACCCAGGGCTCTCTGGAAACACCATATATTTT
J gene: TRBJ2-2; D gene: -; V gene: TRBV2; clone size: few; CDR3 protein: CASNPGKTGELFF; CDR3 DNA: TGTGCCAGCAACCCTGGGAAGACCGGGGAGCTGTTTTTT
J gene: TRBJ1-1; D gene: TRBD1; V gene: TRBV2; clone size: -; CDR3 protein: CASSEAGTAVAFF; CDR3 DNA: TGTGCCAGCAGTGAAGCCGGGACAGCGGTAGCTTTCTTT
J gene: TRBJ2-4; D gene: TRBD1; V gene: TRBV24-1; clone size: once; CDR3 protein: CATSDLVARTGGHIQYF; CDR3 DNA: TGTGCCACCAGTGATTTAGTCGCAAGGACAGGGGGCCACATTCAGTACTTC
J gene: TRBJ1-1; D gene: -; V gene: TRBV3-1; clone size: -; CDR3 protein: CASSQDWAGLEAFF; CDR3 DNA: TGTGCCAGCAGCCAAGATTGGGCAGGTCTTGAAGCTTTCTTT
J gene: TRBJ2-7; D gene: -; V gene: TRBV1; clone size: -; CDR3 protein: CTSSHDSYEQYF; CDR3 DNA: TGCACCAGCAGCCATGATTCTTACGAGCAGTACTTC
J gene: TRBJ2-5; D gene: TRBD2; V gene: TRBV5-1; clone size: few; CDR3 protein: CASSLGRAGIQETQYF; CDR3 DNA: TGCGCCAGCAGCTTGGGGCGAGCGGGGATTCAAGAGACCCAGTACTTC
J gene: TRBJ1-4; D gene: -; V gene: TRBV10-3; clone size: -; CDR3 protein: CATSGTEGEKLFF; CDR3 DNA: TGTGCCACGTCAGGGACGGAGGGCGAAAAACTGTTTTTT
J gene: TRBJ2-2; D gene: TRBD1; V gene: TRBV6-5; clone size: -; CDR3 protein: CASRLTGGTGELFF; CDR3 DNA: TGTGCCAGCAGACTGACAGGGGGCACCGGGGAGCTGTTTTTT
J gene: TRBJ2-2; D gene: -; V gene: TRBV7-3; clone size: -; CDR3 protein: CASSYREGTGELFF; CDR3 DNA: TGTGCCAGCAGCTACAGGGAGGGGACCGGGGAGCTGTTTTTT
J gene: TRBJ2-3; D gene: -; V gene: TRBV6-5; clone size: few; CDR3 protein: CAISYTGLFVTDTQYF; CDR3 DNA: TGTGCCATCAGTTACACGGGGCTGTTTGTCACAGATACGCAGTATTTT
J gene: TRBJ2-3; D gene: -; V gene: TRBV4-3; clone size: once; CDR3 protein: CASSQEIGTGDTQYF; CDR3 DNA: TGCGCCAGCAGCCAAGAGATAGGGACGGGAGATACGCAGTATTTT
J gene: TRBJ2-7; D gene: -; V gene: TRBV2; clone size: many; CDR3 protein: CASLQGPASEQYF; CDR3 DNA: TGTGCCAGTCTACAGGGCCCCGCGTCCGAGCAGTACTTC
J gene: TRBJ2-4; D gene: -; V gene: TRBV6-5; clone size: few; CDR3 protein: CASSYSSSEAKNIQYF; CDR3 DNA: TGTGCCAGCAGTTACTCATCGTCTGAGGCCAAAAACATTCAGTACTTC
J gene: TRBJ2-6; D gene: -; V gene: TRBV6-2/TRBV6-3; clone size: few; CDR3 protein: CASSYSTSVTGANVLTF; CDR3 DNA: TGTGCCAGCAGTTACTCTACATCCGTTACTGGGGCCAACGTCCTGACTTTC
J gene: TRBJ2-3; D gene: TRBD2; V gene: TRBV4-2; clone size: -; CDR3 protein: CASSRGIAGILNTDTQYF; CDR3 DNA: TGTGCCAGCAGCCGGGGGATAGCGGGGATACTTAACACAGATACGCAGTATTTT
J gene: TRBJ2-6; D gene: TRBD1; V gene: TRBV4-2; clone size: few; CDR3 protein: CASSHRQGSSGANVLTF; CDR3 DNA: TGTGCCAGCAGCCACCGACAGGGGAGCTCTGGGGCCAACGTCCTGACTTTC
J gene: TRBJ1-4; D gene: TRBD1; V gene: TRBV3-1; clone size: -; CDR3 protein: CASSQDMTGYEKLFF; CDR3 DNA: TGTGCCAGCAGCCAAGATATGACAGGGTACGAAAAACTGTTTTTT
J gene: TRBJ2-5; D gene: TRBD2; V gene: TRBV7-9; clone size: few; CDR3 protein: CASSFYRTSGQETQYF; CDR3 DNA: TGTGCCAGCAGCTTCTACCGGACTAGCGGGCAAGAGACCCAGTACTTC
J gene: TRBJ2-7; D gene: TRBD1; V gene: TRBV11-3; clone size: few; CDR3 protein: CACSSLLSSSDRGSSEQYF; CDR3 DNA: TGTGCCTGCAGCTCACTCTTAAGTTCCTCCGACAGGGGTTCGAGTGAGCAGTACTTC
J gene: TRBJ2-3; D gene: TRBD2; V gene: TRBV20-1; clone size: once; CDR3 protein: CSAKPTSRSDTQYF; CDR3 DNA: TGCAGTGCCAAACCGACTAGCAGGTCAGATACGCAGTATTTT
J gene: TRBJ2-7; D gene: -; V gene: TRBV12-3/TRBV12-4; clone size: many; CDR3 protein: CASSWGVYEQYF; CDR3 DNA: TGTGCCAGCAGTTGGGGGGTCTACGAGCAGTACTTC
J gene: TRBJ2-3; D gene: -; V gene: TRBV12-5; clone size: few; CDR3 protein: CASGLVGEEDTQYF; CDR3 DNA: TGTGCTAGTGGTTTGGTAGGGGAGGAAGATACGCAGTATTTT